This note documents a single TCR beta chain sequence. The data were obtained in a study of T cell changes during pregnancy in multiple sclerosis. Sequencing used immunoSEQ multiplex PCR; TCRdb keeps in-frame clones, though not all of them. The sample carries about 40,000 clones, 90% to 95% recorded once. Per the germline V gene, CDR1 is KGHSH and CDR2 is LQKENI. The CDR3 is 17 amino acids. Trimming removed 6 bases at V and 3 bases at J, with 18 bases between. The material was peripheral blood, obtained in the third trimester of pregnancy. The rearrangement joins TRBV18 to TRBJ1-6; D remains unclear. The receptor's source is a female donor with multiple sclerosis, enrolled in a pregnancy study. CDR3 sequence reads: CASSPERVQLYNSPLHF. The DNA for the CDR3 is TGTGCCAGCTCTCCAGAGAGGGTTCAGCTCTATAATTCACCCCTCCACTTT.